What follows is one T cell receptor (beta chain) and its context. Its antigen is currently unknown. The data are from a study of OX40 agonist ivuxolimab in advanced cancers. Study in general: Patients were around 83% male with ages about 23 to 79, mean approximately 62. Findings and limits, study-wide: The expanded peripheral T cells' antigen specificity was not determined.

This CDR3 is 14 amino acids long. The germline CDR1 and CDR2 sequences are MDHEN and SYDVKM. Unmatched junction bases numbered 9, after V lost 5 bases and J lost 7 bases. Repertoires were generated with immunoSEQ multiplex PCR, while TCRdb's copy carries only in-frame clones and drops some. Here the sample spans tens of thousands of clones, about 89% being singletons. V is TRBV28 and J is TRBJ2-7; 9 bases match TRBD1. The TCR was taken from an adult with an advanced solid tumor such as melanoma, head and neck, liver or kidney cancer. Specimen: CD4+ or CD8+ T cells sorted from blood, collected in a trial of the OX40 agonist ivuxolimab. CDR3 region: CASSDRGSSPEQYF. The CDR3 bases are TGTGCCAGCAGTGACAGGGGGTCCTCTCCGGAGCAGTACTTC.